Listed below are T cell receptor beta chains from one sample, sequenced in a study of T cells expressing NK-cell markers. After re-calling the 5' RACE reads, TCRdb lists one entry per CDR3 protein, DNA absent. This sample's clone table lists a few hundred thousand distinct CDR3 sequences. Sequencing used blood T cells: a sorted CD56 or NKG2C T cell subset, CD4+ or CD8+ T cells, or bulk PBMC T cells (not recorded which). The receptors were sampled from a man aged 18 to 69 in good health. Each CDR3 is given with its conserved first and last residue.

V gene	J gene	CDR3 protein
TRBV5-5	TRBJ2-3	CASSLVGARPTDTQYF
TRBV5-6	TRBJ1-3	CASSSLTQGAWGNTIYF
TRBV12-3/TRBV12-4	TRBJ2-3	CASTRDTLTDTQYF
TRBV4-2	TRBJ2-3	CASSQDRPLAGGDTQYF
TRBV28	TRBJ2-3	CASSFFGQGTDTQYF
TRBV3-1	TRBJ1-5	CASSQDTDSPQHF
TRBV7-9	TRBJ1-3	CASSLNRDPGNTIYF
TRBV9	TRBJ2-3	CASSVRGVQDTQYF
TRBV3-1	TRBJ1-1	CASSQITGNTEAFF
TRBV18	TRBJ2-5	CASSRVVETQYF
TRBV7-6	TRBJ2-2	CASSLPGLAGGPGKTGELFF
TRBV7-6	TRBJ2-3	CASSLGSGGAGADTQYF
TRBV7-8	TRBJ1-6	CASSIRTARGNSPLHF
TRBV20-1	TRBJ2-7	CSATLDSATYEQYF
TRBV9	TRBJ2-7	CASSGDSGGAGFSYEQYF
TRBV5-1	TRBJ2-5	CASSLSGLAPEMTQYF
TRBV5-6	TRBJ2-7	CASSLGRGLAYEQYF
TRBV7-9	TRBJ2-1	CASSSPNEQFF
TRBV12-3/TRBV12-4	TRBJ2-4	CASSLRRADIQYF
TRBV7-2	TRBJ2-4	CASSLESRNIQYF
TRBV7-9	TRBJ2-5	CASSRLGRGSETQYF
TRBV2	TRBJ1-2	CASQVSPWENYGYTF
TRBV6-5	TRBJ2-1	CASSYGTPLYNEQFF
TRBV27	TRBJ2-3	CASRTSGGAHTQYF
TRBV4-1	TRBJ2-7	CASSRKPARGQGAYEQYF
TRBV5-1	TRBJ2-1	CASSLGALSSYNEQFF
TRBV28	TRBJ2-2	CASSRAGLAGARTGELFF
TRBV7-2	TRBJ1-6	CASSLRTDSAPLHF
TRBV6-1	TRBJ1-4	CASGDRGGREKLFF
TRBV19	TRBJ1-5	CASTGGTGDQNQPQHF
TRBV20-1	TRBJ1-5	CSAQTWSSQPQHF
TRBV2	TRBJ1-2	CASSSTGRSYTF
TRBV7-2	TRBJ2-7	CASSTSSGMRREQYF
TRBV20-1	TRBJ2-7	CSANSGGYEQYF
TRBV3-1	TRBJ2-5	CASSSRQRGIQETQYF
TRBV6-5	TRBJ2-2	CASSYSTGVNTGELFF
TRBV20-1	TRBJ2-3	CSARVVGLPDTQYF
TRBV5-6	TRBJ2-1	CASSLVSNEQFF
TRBV20-1	TRBJ2-7	CSAGTGTAYEQYF
TRBV11-2	TRBJ2-7	CASSLVSREGGEQYF
TRBV19	TRBJ2-1	CASTNQGQVYNEQFF
TRBV7-9	TRBJ1-1	CASSLPPPGLNAEAFF
TRBV7-6	TRBJ1-5	CASSPDQGLDQPQHF
TRBV29-1	TRBJ1-1	CSVRGGGDPGAFF
TRBV5-1	TRBJ2-1	CASSLRSSGGSRSSYNEQFF
TRBV5-1	TRBJ2-1	CASSASLAQGARPFF
TRBV20-1	TRBJ2-1	CSAPDLVVSSYNEQFF
TRBV11-2	TRBJ1-4	CASSTEQGFYEKLFF
TRBV12-3/TRBV12-4	TRBJ1-6	CASSPGSQGPNSPLHF
TRBV12-3/TRBV12-4	TRBJ2-1	CASRIQGSNYNEQFF
TRBV7-2	TRBJ2-7	CASSTTLGGSSYEQYF
TRBV10-3	TRBJ2-7	CAISESQVKAYEQYF